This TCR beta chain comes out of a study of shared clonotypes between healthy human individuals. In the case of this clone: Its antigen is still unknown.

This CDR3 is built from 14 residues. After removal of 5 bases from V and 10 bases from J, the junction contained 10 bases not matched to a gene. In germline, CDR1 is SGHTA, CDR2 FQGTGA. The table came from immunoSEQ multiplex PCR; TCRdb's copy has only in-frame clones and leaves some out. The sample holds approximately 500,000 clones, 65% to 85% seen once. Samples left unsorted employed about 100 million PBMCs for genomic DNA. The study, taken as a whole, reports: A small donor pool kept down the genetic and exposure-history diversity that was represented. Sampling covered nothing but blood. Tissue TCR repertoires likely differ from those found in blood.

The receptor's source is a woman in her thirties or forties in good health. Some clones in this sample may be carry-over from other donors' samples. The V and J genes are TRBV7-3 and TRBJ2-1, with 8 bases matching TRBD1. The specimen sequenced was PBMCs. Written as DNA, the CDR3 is TGTGCCAGCAGCCGTCGGACAGGGCCAGAGGAGCAGTTCTTC. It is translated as CASSRRTGPEEQFF.